The 7 T cell receptor beta chains presented below share a single source sample, sequenced in a study of T cells in Graves' hyperthyroidism and ophthalmopathy. Researchers took RNA transcripts and amplified the TCR beta CDR3 regions from them. The TCR CDR3 first-round RT-PCR relied on the HTBI primer set. TCRdb ran MiXCR on the multiplex PCR reads and lists one entry per CDR3 protein. The table has about 300,000 distinct CDR3 sequences, roughly 20% seen once. The sample comprised blood. Receptors originate from a man aged 50-59 years with Graves' ophthalmopathy.

Only a few counts were recorded for this clonotype. The chain couples TRBV5-1 to TRBJ1-2; 7 nucleotides align to TRBD1. V lost 4 bases to trimming and J lost 5 bases; unmatched junction nucleotides: 23. The CDR3 contains 19 residues. Germline V CDR1 and CDR2: SGHRS, YFSETQ. In DNA form, the CDR3 reads TGCGCCAGCAGCCACGGGGACAGACAGGGTTTACTTTATACTTATGGCTACACCTTC. Translated, it gives CASSHGDRQGLLYTYGYTF.

CDR3 in amino acids: CASSLAVGWAYEQYF. CDR3 DNA: TGTGCCAGCAGCTTGGCGGTGGGATGGGCCTACGAGCAGTACTTC. The gene calls are TRBV5-6 and TRBJ2-7; D gene uncertain. Per germline, CDR1 SGHDT and CDR2 YYEEEE. The CDR3 length is 15 residues. The ends were cut back, 0 bases at V and 2 bases at J, with 12 bases in the middle. The full variable domain, its missing parts supplied by reference TRBV5-6 and TRBJ2-7, is DAGVTQSPTHLIKTRGQQVTLRCSPKSGHDTVSWYQQALGQGPQFIFQYYEEEERQRGNFPDRFSGHQFPNYSSELNVNALLLGDSALYLCASSLAVGWAYEQYFGPGTRLTVT.

This clonotype was counted ten times or more. The chain joins TRBV7-3 to TRBJ1-1, with 9 positions matching TRBD1. CDR3 length: 16 amino acids. Germline V CDR1 and CDR2: SGHTA, FQGTGA. The V and J ends lost 5 bases and 4 bases, in that order; junction bases with no gene match: 11. CDR3 amino acids: CASSAHPGGQGTEAFF. The CDR3 DNA reads TGTGCCAGCAGCGCCCATCCCGGGGGACAGGGCACTGAAGCTTTCTTT.

This clonotype occurred a few times. The gene calls are TRBV29-1 and TRBJ2-1, with 14 bases aligning to TRBD2. The CDR3 consists of 20 residues. CDR1 is SQVTM, CDR2 ANQGSEA, per germline. The junction had 15 bases not matched to a gene; V was cut back by 4 bases and J by 1 base. The CDR3 coding sequence is TGCAGCGTTGCCGGCCTCGGGACTAGCGGGAGATTGTCGTCCTACAATGAGCAGTTCTTC. Protein product: CSVAGLGTSGRLSSYNEQFF.

There are a few counts of this clonotype. The chain carries TRBV29-1 and TRBJ2-1, with 12 bases aligning to TRBD2. V was pared by 6 bases and J by 10 bases, with 7 bases of the junction left unmatched. Germline values: CDR1 SQVTM, CDR2 ANQGSEA. This CDR3 comprises 13 residues. The CDR3 loop reads CSVSQLAGGEQFF. DNA of the CDR3: TGCAGCGTGAGTCAGCTAGCGGGGGGGGAGCAGTTCTTC.

Only a few counts were recorded for this clonotype. This sequence joins TRBV13 and TRBJ2-2; the match to TRBD2 covers 9 bases. Germline V CDR1 and CDR2: PRHDT, FYEKMQ (reference sequence). The V and J ends lost 5 bases and 2 bases, in that order; junction bases with no gene match: 6. CDR3 length: 16 amino acids. The DNA for the CDR3 is TGTGCCAGCAGCCCTACCGGGACTAGCAACACCGGGGAGCTGTTTTTT. Protein product: CASSPTGTSNTGELFF.

A word on this clonotype: The CDR3 ends on some other residue instead of the conserved phenylalanine or tryptophan, so this is likely a read error. CDR3 protein: CASSQELAENSYEQYL. The CDR3 DNA reads TGTGCCAGCAGCCAAGAGCTAGCGGAAAATTCCTACGAGCAGTACCTC. The gene calls are TRBV11-2 and TRBJ2-7; TRBD2 agrees at 7 bases. The V and J ends lost 5 bases and 1 base, in that order; junction bases with no gene match: 11. Per the germline V gene, CDR1 is SGHAT and CDR2 is FQNNGV. The CDR3 spans 16 residues.